This T cell receptor beta chain was captured in a study of resident and recirculating memory T cells in vitiligo. The overall study: Shave-biopsy epidermis from lesional and nonlesional skin was sequenced alongside PBMCs. Genomic DNA was extracted from whole homogenized samples, with no cell sorting. Study results and caveats: Vitiligo lesions lacked a unique dominant clone, and clonality varied.

The table came from immunoSEQ multiplex PCR; TCRdb's copy has only in-frame clones and leaves some out. The sample includes fewer than 85,000 clones, about 91% seen only once; the top ten take about 5%. Concerning this clone itself: What it binds is not known.

Confetti depigmentation, marking active vitiligo, was absent in these patients. Looked up from germline, CDR1 is SEHNR and CDR2 is FQNEAQ (reference sequence). This CDR3 has 11 residues. V lost 1 base and J 7 bases, leaving 4 bases between the germline ends. V usage is TRBV7-9 and J usage is TRBJ1-2; D is undetermined. The sequencing sample was made of blood. The TCR sequence derives from a male donor with vitiligo. CDR3 residues: CASSLGGGYTF. The CDR3 DNA follows: TGTGCCAGCAGCTTAGGCGGTGGCTACACCTTC.